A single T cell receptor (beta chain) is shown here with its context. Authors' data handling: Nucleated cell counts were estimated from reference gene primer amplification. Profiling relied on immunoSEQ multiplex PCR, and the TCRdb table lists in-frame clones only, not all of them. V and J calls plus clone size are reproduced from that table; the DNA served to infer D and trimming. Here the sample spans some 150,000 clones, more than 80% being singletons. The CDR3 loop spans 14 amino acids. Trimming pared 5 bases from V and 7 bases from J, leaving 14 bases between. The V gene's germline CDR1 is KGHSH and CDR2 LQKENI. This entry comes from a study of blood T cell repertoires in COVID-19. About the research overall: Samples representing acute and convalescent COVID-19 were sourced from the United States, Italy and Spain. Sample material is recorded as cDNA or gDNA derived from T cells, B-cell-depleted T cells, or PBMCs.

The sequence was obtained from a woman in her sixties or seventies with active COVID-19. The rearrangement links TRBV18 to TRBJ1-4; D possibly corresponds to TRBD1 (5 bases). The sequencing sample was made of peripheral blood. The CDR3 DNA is TGTGCCAGCTCATTGACAGAGACGGGTGAAAAACTGTTTTTT. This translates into CASSLTETGEKLFF.